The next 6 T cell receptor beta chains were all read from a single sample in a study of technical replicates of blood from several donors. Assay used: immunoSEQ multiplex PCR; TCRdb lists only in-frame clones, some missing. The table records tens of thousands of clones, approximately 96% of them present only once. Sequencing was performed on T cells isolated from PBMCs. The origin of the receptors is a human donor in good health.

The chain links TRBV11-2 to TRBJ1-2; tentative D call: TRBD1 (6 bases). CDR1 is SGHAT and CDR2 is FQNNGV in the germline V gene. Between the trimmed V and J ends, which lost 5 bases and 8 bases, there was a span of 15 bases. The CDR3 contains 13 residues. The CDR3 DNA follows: TGTGCCAGCAGCCTCAGACAGGACGGGGGCTACACCTTC. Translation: CASSLRQDGGYTF. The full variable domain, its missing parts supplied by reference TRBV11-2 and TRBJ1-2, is EAGVAQSPRYKIIEKRQSVAFWCNPISGHATLYWYQQILGQGPKLLIQFQNNGVVDDSQLPKDRFSAERLKGVDSTLKIQPAKLEDSAVYLCASSLRQDGGYTFGSGTRLTVV.

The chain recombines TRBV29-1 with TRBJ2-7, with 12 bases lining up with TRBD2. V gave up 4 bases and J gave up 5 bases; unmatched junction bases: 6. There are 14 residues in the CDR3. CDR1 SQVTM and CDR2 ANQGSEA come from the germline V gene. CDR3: CSVGRTSGTHEQYF. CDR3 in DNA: TGCAGCGTTGGCCGGACTAGCGGGACTCACGAGCAGTACTTC.

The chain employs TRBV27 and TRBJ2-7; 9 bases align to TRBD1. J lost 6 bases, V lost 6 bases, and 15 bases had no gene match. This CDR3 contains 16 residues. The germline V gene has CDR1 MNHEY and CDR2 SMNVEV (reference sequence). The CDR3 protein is CASSPFWDREGREQYF. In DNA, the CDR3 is TGTGCCAGCAGCCCTTTCTGGGACAGGGAAGGACGCGAGCAGTACTTC.

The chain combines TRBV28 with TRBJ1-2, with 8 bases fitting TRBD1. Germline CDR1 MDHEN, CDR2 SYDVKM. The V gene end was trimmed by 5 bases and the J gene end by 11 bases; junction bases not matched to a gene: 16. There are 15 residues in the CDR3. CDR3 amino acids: CASSPPRDRTPRYTF. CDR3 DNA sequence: TGTGCCAGCAGTCCACCCCGGGACAGGACGCCACGATACACCTTC.

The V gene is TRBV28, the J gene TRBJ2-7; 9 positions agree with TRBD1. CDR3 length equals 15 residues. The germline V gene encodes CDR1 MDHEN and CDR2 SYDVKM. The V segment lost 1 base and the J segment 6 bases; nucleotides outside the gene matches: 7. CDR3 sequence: CASSLYRDRATEQYF. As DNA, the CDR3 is TGTGCCAGCAGTTTATATCGGGACAGGGCCACCGAGCAGTACTTC.

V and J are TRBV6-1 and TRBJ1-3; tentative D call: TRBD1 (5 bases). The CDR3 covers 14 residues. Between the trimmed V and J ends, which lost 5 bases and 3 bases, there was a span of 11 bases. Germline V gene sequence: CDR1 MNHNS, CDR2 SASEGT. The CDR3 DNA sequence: TGTGCCAGCAGTTTGGACACCGGTGGAAACACCATATATTTT. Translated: CASSLDTGGNTIYF.